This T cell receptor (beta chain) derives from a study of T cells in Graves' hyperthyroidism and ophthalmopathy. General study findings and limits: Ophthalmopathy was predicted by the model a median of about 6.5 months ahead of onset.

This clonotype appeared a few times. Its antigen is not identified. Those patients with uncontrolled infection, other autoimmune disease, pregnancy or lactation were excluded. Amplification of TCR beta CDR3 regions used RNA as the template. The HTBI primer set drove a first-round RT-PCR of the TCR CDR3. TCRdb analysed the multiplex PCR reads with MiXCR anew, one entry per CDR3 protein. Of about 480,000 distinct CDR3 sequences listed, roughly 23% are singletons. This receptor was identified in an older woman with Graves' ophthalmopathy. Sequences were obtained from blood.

In nucleotides, the CDR3 is TGTGCCTGGAGTGCTCAAACGAGCACTGAAGCTTTCTTT. Its translation: CAWSAQTSTEAFF. The chain employs TRBV30 and TRBJ1-1, with no clear D. V shed 1 base and J shed 4 bases, with 10 bases lying between them. The CDR3 runs 13 residues. Germline V gene lookup returns CDR1 GTSNPN and CDR2 SVGIG (reference sequence).